Each of the 7 T cell receptor beta chains below was sequenced from the same sample in a study of a mutant IDH1 vaccine in newly diagnosed glioma. No antigens are known for them. Documented time point: week 35, safety follow-up. Every vaccination contained 300 ug of the mutant IDH1 20-mer peptide and was paired with topical imiquimod. Sequencing was performed with immunoSEQ multiplex PCR; in TCRdb, only in-frame clones are kept and a portion is missing. There are 55,000 to 65,000 clones in the sample; around 84% occur only once, and about 4% lies in the top ten. The sample in question was PBMCs, obtained from a glioma patient whose treatment included an IDH1 peptide vaccine. All receptors come from a man aged 25-45 years with glioma.

This clone has only one observation. The rearrangement joins TRBV2 to TRBJ2-3, with TRBD1 matching over 11 bases. The V and J ends lost 3 bases and 5 bases, in that order; junction bases with no gene match: 4. CDR3 length equals 15 residues. CDR1 and CDR2 from the germline V gene are SNHLY and FYNNEI. The CDR3 here is CASSDGQGAVDTQYF. For the CDR3, the DNA is TGTGCCAGCAGTGACGGACAGGGGGCAGTAGATACGCAGTATTTT.

The chain has TRBV29-1 and TRBJ2-3, with 10 bases lining up with TRBD1. Germline CDR1 SQVTM, CDR2 ANQGSEA. V shed 5 bases, J shed 5 bases, and the junction held 4 bases outside the gene matches. The CDR3 has 13 amino acids. The chain's CDR3 is CSVRQGAGDTQYF. Here the CDR3 DNA reads TGCAGCGTTAGACAGGGGGCAGGAGATACGCAGTATTTT.

This clone was observed once. The chain carries TRBV5-4 and TRBJ2-7; 9 bases map to TRBD1. V lost 4 bases to trimming and J lost 3 bases; unmatched junction nucleotides: 8. CDR3 length equals 15 residues. The germline V gene encodes CDR1 SGHNT and CDR2 YYREEE (reference sequence). For the CDR3, the DNA is TGTGCCAGCAGCAGGCCGGGACAGGGACGCTACGAGCAGTACTTC. Its translation is CASSRPGQGRYEQYF. The whole variable domain, remainder taken from reference TRBV5-4 and TRBJ2-7, is ETGVTQSPTHLIKTRGQQVTLRCSSQSGHNTVSWYQQALGQGPQFIFQYYREEENGRGNFPPRFSGLQFPNYSSELNVNALELDDSALYLCASSRPGQGRYEQYFGPGTRLTVT.

The V and J genes are TRBV7-6 and TRBJ2-6; the D gene is possibly TRBD1 (5 bases). Germline V gives CDR1 SGHVS, CDR2 FNYEAQ. The V and J ends lost 5 bases and 0 bases respectively, with 11 bases between them. The CDR3 is 16 amino acids. The CDR3, as DNA: TGTGCCAGCAGCGCATCAGGGCCCTCTGGGGCCAACGTCCTGACTTTC. Translating gives CASSASGPSGANVLTF.

The chain employs TRBV19 and TRBJ1-2; D unresolved. V lost 1 base, J lost 4 bases, and 13 bases lay in between. CDR1 and CDR2 (germline): LNHDA, SQIVND (reference sequence). The CDR3 has 15 amino acids. CDR3 sequence reads: CASSIVGGDTYGYTF. In DNA form, the CDR3 reads TGTGCCAGTAGTATAGTGGGCGGCGATACCTATGGCTACACCTTC.

This chain links TRBV29-1 with TRBJ1-4; 9 bases match TRBD1. The CDR3 is 16 residues long. Germline V gives CDR1 SQVTM, CDR2 ANQGSEA. Germline trimming cut 4 bases from V and 0 bases from J; bases unmatched to any gene: 6. Here the CDR3 reads CSVGWTGVTTNEKLFF. Here the CDR3 DNA reads TGCAGCGTTGGATGGACAGGGGTGACAACTAATGAAAAACTGTTTTTT. The whole variable domain, filled in from reference TRBV29-1 and TRBJ1-4, reads SAVISQKPSRDICQRGTSLTIQCQVDSQVTMMFWYRQQPGQSLTLIATANQGSEATYESGFVIDKFPISRPNLTFSTLTVSNMSPEDSSIYLCSVGWTGVTTNEKLFFGSGTQLSVL.

Only one count was recorded for this clone. V and J are TRBV4-2 and TRBJ1-3, with TRBD1 matching over 7 bases. There are 18 residues in the CDR3. From germline, CDR1 is LGHNA and CDR2 YNFKEQ. With V trimmed by 2 bases and J by 2 bases, 12 bases remained unmatched. The CDR3 nucleotides are TGTGCCAGCAGCCAAATAGGTTACAGGGGACTACCTGGAAACACCATATATTTT. Its translation is CASSQIGYRGLPGNTIYF.